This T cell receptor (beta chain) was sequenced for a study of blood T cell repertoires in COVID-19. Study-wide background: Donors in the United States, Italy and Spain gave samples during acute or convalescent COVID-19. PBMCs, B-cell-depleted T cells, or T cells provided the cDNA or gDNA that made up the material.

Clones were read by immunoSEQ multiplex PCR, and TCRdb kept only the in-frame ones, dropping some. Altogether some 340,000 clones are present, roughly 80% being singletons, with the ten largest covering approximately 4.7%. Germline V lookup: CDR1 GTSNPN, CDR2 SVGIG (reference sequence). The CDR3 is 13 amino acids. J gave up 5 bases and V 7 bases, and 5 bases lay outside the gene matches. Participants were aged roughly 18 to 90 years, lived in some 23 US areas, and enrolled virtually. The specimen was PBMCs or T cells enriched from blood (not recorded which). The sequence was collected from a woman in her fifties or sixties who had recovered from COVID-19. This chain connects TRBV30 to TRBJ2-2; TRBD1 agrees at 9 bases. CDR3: CAYGTGKTGELFF. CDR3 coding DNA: TGTGCCTACGGGACAGGGAAAACCGGGGAGCTGTTTTTT. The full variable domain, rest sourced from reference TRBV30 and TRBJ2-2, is SQTIHQWPATLVQPVGSPLSLECTVEGTSNPNLYWYRQAAGRGLQLLFYSVGIGQISSEVPQNLSASRPQDRQFILSSKKLLLSDSGFYLCAYGTGKTGELFFGEGSRLTVL.